This entry concerns a single T cell receptor (beta chain). The V end was cut by 4 bases, the J end by 0 bases, with 15 bases between. Germline V lookup: CDR1 SGHAT, CDR2 FQNNGV. There are 16 residues in the CDR3. The record originates from a study of technical replicates of blood from a few donors. Some clones are missing from TCRdb's copy, which holds only in-frame ones; the method was immunoSEQ multiplex PCR. In the table there are approximately 70,000 clones, around 97% of which are singletons. The rearrangement joins TRBV11-2 to TRBJ1-1, with D perhaps TRBD1 (6 bases). Sequencing input: T cells isolated from PBMCs. The receptor was derived from a human donor in good health. The CDR3 sequence is CASSSMRGGLNTEAFF. DNA for the CDR3: TGTGCCAGCAGCTCGATGCGGGGGGGCTTGAACACTGAAGCTTTCTTT.